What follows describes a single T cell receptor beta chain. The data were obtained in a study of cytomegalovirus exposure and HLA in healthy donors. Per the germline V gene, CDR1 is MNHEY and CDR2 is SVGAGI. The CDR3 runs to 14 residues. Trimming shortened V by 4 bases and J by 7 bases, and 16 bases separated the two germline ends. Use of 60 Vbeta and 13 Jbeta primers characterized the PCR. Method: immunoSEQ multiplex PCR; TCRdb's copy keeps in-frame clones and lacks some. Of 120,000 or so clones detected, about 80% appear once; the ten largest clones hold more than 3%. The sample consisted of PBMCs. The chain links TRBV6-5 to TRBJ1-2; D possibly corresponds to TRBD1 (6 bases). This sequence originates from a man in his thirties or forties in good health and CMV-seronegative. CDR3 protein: CASSSPWGGLGYTF. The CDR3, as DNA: TGTGCCAGCAGTTCTCCCTGGGGGGGGCTTGGCTACACCTTC.